Below are 7 T cell receptor beta chains sequenced from a single sample in a study of T cell repertoires in cytomegalovirus infection. These receptors are not linked to any known antigen. A single record per CDR3 protein comes from TCRdb applying MiXCR to the reads. The sample carries under 40,000 distinct CDR3 sequences, about 48% recorded once. The material was CD8+ T cells from cultured PBMCs, obtained from culture after CMV antigen stimulation. The source of these receptors is a human donor in good health (CMV status not recorded). Some clones in this sample may be carry-over from other donors' samples.

There are a few counts of this clonotype. CDR3 coding DNA: TGTGCCAGCAGCCCGTGGACAGGGGGAAGAAGCGGGGAGCTGTTTTTT. Its translation is CASSPWTGGRSGELFF. The chain couples TRBV7-8 to TRBJ2-2; 10 bases are a match to TRBD1. Trimming cost V 5 bases and J 7 bases; bases outside gene matches: 10. The CDR3 has 16 residues. Germline CDR1 is SGHVS and CDR2 is FQNEAQ. Full variable domain (outside the CDR3, taken from reference TRBV7-8 and TRBJ2-2): GAGVSQSPRYKVAKRGQDVALRCDPISGHVSLFWYQQALGQGPEFLTYFQNEAQLDKSGLPSDRFFAERPEGSVSTLKIQRTQQEDSAVYLCASSPWTGGRSGELFFGEGSRLTVL.

V is TRBV6-6 and J is TRBJ2-7; D is ambiguous. The V end lost 4 bases, the J end lost 2 bases, and 15 bases lay between the germline ends. The CDR3 is 15 residues long. The germline gives CDR1 MNHNY, CDR2 SVGAGI (reference sequence). The CDR3 DNA sequence: TGTGCCAGCAGTTCCCATGGCGGCTTAACCTACGAGCAGTACTTC. Amino acids: CASSSHGGLTYEQYF.

This sequence joins TRBV7-6 and TRBJ2-1, with no clear D. The CDR3 is 11 residues long. Trimming removed 4 bases from V and 9 bases from J, with 7 bases in between. Germline assignment: CDR1 SGHVS and CDR2 FNYEAQ. CDR3 sequence (DNA): TGTGCCAGCAGCTCCTCTTTTGAGCAGTTCTTC. Its translation is CASSSSFEQFF.

The CDR3 reads CASTVGKGTVQSNEKLFF. Here the CDR3 DNA reads TGTGCCAGCACTGTCGGGAAAGGGACGGTTCAGAGTAATGAAAAACTGTTTTTT. V gene TRBV6-6 combines with J gene TRBJ1-4; TRBD1 is a possible D gene (5 bases). The V end was cut by 7 bases, the J end by 4 bases, with 25 bases between. CDR1 and CDR2 from the germline V gene are MNHNY and SVGAGI (reference sequence). The CDR3 runs 18 residues.

The genes are TRBV7-2 and TRBJ2-1; the D gene is possibly TRBD2 (5 bases). The V gene's germline CDR1 is SGHTA and CDR2 FQGNSA. This CDR3 has 15 amino acids. The V end was cut by 3 bases, the J end by 2 bases, with 11 bases between. The CDR3 loop is CASSFRGNAYNEQFF. The CDR3 nucleotides are TGTGCCAGCAGCTTCAGAGGGAACGCCTACAATGAGCAGTTCTTC. Full variable domain (missing parts from reference TRBV7-2 and TRBJ2-1): GAGVSQSPSNKVTEKGKDVELRCDPISGHTALYWYRQSLGQGLEFLIYFQGNSAPDKSGLPSDRFSAERTGGSVSTLTIQRTQQEDSAVYLCASSFRGNAYNEQFFGPGTRLTVL.

The gene calls are TRBV4-1 and TRBJ2-1, with D maybe TRBD1 (6 bases). Per germline, CDR1 MGHRA and CDR2 YSYEKL. The CDR3 runs 15 residues. The V gene lost 1 base and the J gene lost 5 bases, with 12 bases spanning the gap. The DNA for the CDR3 is TGCGCCAGCAGCCAAGGAGAACAGGGTAACAATGAGCAGTTCTTC. Protein product: CASSQGEQGNNEQFF.

The chain recombines TRBV11-2 with TRBJ2-7; D may be TRBD1 (6 bases). Per germline, CDR1 SGHAT and CDR2 FQNNGV. Trimming stripped 5 bases from V and 3 bases from J, with 11 bases between. CDR3 length: 13 residues. CDR3 in DNA: TGTGCCAGCAGCACCGGACAGCTCTACGAGCAGTACTTC. Translation gives CASSTGQLYEQYF.